This TCR beta chain emerged from a study of breast tumors, draining lymph nodes, adjacent tissues. Study observations and caveats: Tumor TCR diversity was below lymph nodes but above nontumor tissue. Data only fit, rather than demonstrated, lymph node origin of most tumor T cells. Luminal-like breast cancer showed significantly higher tumor–nontumor repertoire similarity than basal-like. Data fit most tumor T cells coming from lymph node, expanding in tumor.

TCRdb reprocessed the multiplex PCR reads via MiXCR and lists one record per CDR3 protein. The sample has approximately 250,000 distinct CDR3 sequences, approximately 36% seen once. Breast cancer patients provided tissue from their axillary draining lymph nodes. This clonotype occurred many times. What it binds is not known. The germline V and J ends were trimmed by 4 bases and 3 bases, with 10 bases remaining between them. There are 13 residues in the CDR3. The V gene's germline CDR1 is SGHTA and CDR2 FQGNSA. The chain carries TRBV7-2 and TRBJ2-7, with D possibly matching TRBD1 (6 bases). Material: axillary lymph node tissue. This sequence originates from a female donor with breast cancer. Some clones in this sample may be carry-over from other donors' samples. The CDR3: CASSSDRYYEQYF. CDR3 bases: TGTGCCAGCAGCTCGGACAGATACTACGAGCAGTACTTC.